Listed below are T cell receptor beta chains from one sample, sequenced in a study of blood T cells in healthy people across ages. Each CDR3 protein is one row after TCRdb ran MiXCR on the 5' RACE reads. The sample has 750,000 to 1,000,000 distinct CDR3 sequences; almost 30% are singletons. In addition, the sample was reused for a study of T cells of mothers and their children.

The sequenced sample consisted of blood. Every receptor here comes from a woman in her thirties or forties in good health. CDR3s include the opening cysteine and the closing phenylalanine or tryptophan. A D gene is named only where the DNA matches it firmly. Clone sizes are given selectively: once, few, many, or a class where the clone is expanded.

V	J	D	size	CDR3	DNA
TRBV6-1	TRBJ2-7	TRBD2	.	CASLTGTSGTNLYF	TGTGCCAGCCTAACAGGGACTAGCGGGACCAACCTTTACTTC
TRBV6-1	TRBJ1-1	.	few	CASILDTTVIEAFF	TGTGCCAGCATCCTGGACACCACAGTTATTGAAGCTTTCTTT
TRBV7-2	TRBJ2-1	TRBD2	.	CASSLAAGFSSYNEQFF	TGTGCCAGCAGCTTAGCAGCGGGGTTCAGCTCCTACAATGAGCAGTTCTTC
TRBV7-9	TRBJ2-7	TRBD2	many	CASSFSGGGTSYEQYF	TGTGCCAGCAGCTTTTCTGGCGGGGGGACCTCCTACGAGCAGTACTTC
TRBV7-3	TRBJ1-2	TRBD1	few	CASSSGQGGTGYTF	TGTGCCAGCAGCTCGGGACAGGGAGGTACGGGCTACACCTTC
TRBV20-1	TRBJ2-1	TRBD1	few	CSAREGGPVNERFF	TGCAGTGCTAGAGAAGGGGGCCCCGTCAATGAGCGGTTCTTC
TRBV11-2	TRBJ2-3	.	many	CASSLAQWPDTQYF	TGTGCCAGCAGCTTAGCCCAGTGGCCAGATACGCAGTATTTT
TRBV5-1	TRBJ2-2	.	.	CASSLDGPGERFF	TGCGCCAGCAGCCTAGACGGCCCCGGGGAGCGGTTTTTT
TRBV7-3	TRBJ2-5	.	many	CASSLSAGVQETQYF	TGTGCCAGCAGCTTAAGCGCAGGGGTCCAAGAGACCCAGTACTTC
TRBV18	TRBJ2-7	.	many	CASSRSEGPYEQYF	TGTGCCAGCTCACGGTCCGAGGGACCCTACGAGCAGTACTTC
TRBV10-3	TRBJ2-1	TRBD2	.	CAISPTSGGNEQFF	TGTGCCATCAGCCCCACTAGCGGTGGCAATGAGCAGTTCTTC
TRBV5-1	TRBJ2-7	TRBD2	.	CVSRPTSGGALGEQYF	TGCGTCAGCAGACCAACTAGCGGGGGGGCCCTGGGAGAGCAGTACTTC
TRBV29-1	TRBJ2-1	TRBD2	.	CSVEGGGGGLFGEQFF	TGCAGCGTTGAAGGAGGTGGGGGAGGGCTTTTTGGGGAGCAGTTTTTC
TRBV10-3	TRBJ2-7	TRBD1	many	CAISEPGQGATYEQYF	TGTGCCATCAGTGAGCCAGGACAGGGGGCGACCTACGAGCAGTACTTC
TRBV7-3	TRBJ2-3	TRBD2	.	CASSLIGGEEDTQYF	TGTGCCAGCAGCTTAATTGGGGGGGAGGAAGATACGCAGTATTTT
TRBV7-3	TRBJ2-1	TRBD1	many	CASSLEGAGGEQFF	TGTGCCAGCAGCTTAGAGGGGGCGGGTGGTGAGCAGTTCTTC
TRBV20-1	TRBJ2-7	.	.	CSASHPSSYEQYF	TGCAGTGCTAGCCACCCAAGCTCCTACGAGCAGTACTTC
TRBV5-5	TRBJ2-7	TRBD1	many	CASSLNSGGTYEQYF	TGTGCCAGCAGCTTGAATTCAGGGGGCACCTACGAGCAGTACTTC
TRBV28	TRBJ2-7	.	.	CANSFSKGRRSYEQYF	TGTGCCAACAGTTTTTCAAAGGGCAGGCGGTCCTACGAGCAGTACTTC
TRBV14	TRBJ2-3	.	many	CASSQSWVEGTDTQYF	TGTGCCAGCAGCCAATCGTGGGTGGAGGGCACAGATACGCAGTATTTT
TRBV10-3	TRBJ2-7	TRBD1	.	CAINTDRGQYEQYF	TGTGCCATCAATACGGACAGGGGGCAATACGAGCAGTACTTC
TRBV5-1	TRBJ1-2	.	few	CASSLGSGVDYGYTF	TGCGCCAGCAGCTTGGGATCGGGGGTCGACTATGGCTACACCTTC
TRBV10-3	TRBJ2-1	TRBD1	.	CTISESPGQDNNEQFF	TGTACCATCAGTGAGAGTCCGGGACAGGACAACAATGAGCAGTTCTTC
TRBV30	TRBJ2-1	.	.	CAWRLDNGLYNEQFF	TGTGCCTGGAGACTGGATAACGGTCTCTACAATGAGCAGTTCTTC
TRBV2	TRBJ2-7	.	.	CASSDRGDSYEQYF	TGTGCCAGCAGTGACAGAGGGGACTCCTACGAGCAGTACTTC
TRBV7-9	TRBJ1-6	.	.	CASTSPGAANSPLHF	TGTGCCAGCACCTCCCCCGGGGCCGCCAATTCACCCCTCCACTTT
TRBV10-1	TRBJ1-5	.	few	CARGAPYSNQPQHF	TGCGCCCGGGGGGCACCTTATAGCAATCAGCCCCAGCATTTT
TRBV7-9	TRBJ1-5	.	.	CASSPGSPWSDSNLPQHF	TGTGCCAGCAGCCCCGGCTCGCCCTGGAGCGATAGCAATCTGCCCCAGCATTTT
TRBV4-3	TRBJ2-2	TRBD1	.	CASSQGTVPGELFF	TGCGCCAGCAGCCAGGGGACAGTCCCCGGGGAGCTGTTTTTT
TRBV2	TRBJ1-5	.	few	CASTSAQTSNQPQHF	TGTGCCAGCACGTCGGCCCAAACTAGCAATCAGCCCCAGCATTTT
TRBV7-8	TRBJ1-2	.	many	CASSLERGFTYGYTF	TGTGCCAGCAGCTTAGAACGAGGCTTTACCTATGGCTACACCTTC
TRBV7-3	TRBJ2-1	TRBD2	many	CASSSAGGGAYNEQFF	TGTGCCAGCAGCTCCGCAGGCGGGGGGGCCTACAATGAGCAGTTCTTC
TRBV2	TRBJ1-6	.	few	CASATSQGNSPLHF	TGTGCCAGCGCTACCTCGCAGGGGAATTCACCCCTCCACTTT
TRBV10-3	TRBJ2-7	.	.	CAISAKPGEPSYEQYF	TGTGCCATCAGTGCGAAACCGGGAGAACCCTCCTACGAGCAGTACTTC
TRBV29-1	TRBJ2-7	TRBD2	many	CSATSGGAYEQYF	TGCAGCGCGACTAGCGGGGGGGCTTACGAGCAGTACTTC
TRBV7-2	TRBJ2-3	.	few	CASSLGGVEADTQYF	TGTGCCAGCAGCTTAGGAGGGGTGGAGGCAGATACGCAGTATTTT
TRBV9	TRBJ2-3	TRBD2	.	CASSVAASGSYSTDTQYF	TGTGCCAGCAGCGTAGCTGCTAGCGGGTCTTATAGCACAGATACGCAGTATTTT
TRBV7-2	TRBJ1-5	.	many	CASSFKEGQPQHF	TGTGCCAGCAGCTTTAAAGAGGGTCAGCCCCAGCATTTT
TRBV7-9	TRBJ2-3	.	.	CASSEHSTDTQYF	TGTGCCAGCAGCGAACACAGCACAGATACGCAGTATTTT
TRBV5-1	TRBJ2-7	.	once	CASSLTGSVHEQYF	TGCGCCAGCAGCTTGACAGGCAGTGTCCACGAGCAGTACTTC
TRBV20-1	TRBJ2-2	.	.	CSARDLGTGELFF	TGCAGTGCTAGAGATTTAGGAACCGGGGAGCTGTTTTTT
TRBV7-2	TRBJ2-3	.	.	CASSPREGAADTQYF	TGTGCCAGCAGCCCCCGGGAGGGGGCCGCAGATACGCAGTATTTT
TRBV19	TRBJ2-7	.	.	CASSIGGGEQYF	TGTGCCAGTAGTATAGGAGGTGGCGAGCAGTACTTC
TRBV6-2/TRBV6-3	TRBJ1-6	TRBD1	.	CASSYGQGASPLHF	TGTGCCAGCAGTTACGGACAGGGGGCTTCACCCCTCCACTTT
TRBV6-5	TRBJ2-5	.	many	CASSYSTDSQETQYF	TGTGCCAGCAGTTACTCGACGGACAGTCAAGAGACCCAGTACTTC
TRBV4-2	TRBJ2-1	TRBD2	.	CASSQGGLAGDSYNEQFF	TGTGCCAGCAGCCAAGGAGGACTAGCGGGGGACTCCTACAATGAGCAGTTCTTC